Sequencing of this T cell receptor (beta chain) was carried out in a study of T-cell reconstitution after alpha-beta-depleted transplantation in children. Per germline, CDR1 MNHEY and CDR2 SVGAGI. The junction had 1 base not matched to a gene; V was cut back by 0 bases and J by 2 bases. CDR3 size: 14 residues. Unique molecular identifiers were incorporated when the TCRbeta library was constructed. One entry per CDR3 protein, called by TCRdb with MiXCR from the PCR reads. The sample contains around 800,000 distinct CDR3 sequences, roughly 16% of which appear only once. Remarks on this clonotype: The antigen is unknown.

Regarding the study as a whole: When one year had passed after transplant, most T-cell counts and diversity came from newly produced T cells. Some patients' high day-60 TCRbeta diversity was traced to surviving recipient T cells and thymic progenitors.

The source of this sequence is a male patient younger than 18 who had a stem cell transplant for acute lymphoblastic leukemia, so the T cells may come from the graft donor. V usage is TRBV6-5 and J usage is TRBJ2-7, with 7 bases matching TRBD1. The material was PBMCs, mostly from graft donor cells, obtained 360 days after TCRalphabeta/CD19-depleted stem cell transplant. CDR3: CASSYSGTAYEQYF. DNA for the CDR3: TGTGCCAGCAGTTACTCCGGGACAGCCTACGAGCAGTACTTC.